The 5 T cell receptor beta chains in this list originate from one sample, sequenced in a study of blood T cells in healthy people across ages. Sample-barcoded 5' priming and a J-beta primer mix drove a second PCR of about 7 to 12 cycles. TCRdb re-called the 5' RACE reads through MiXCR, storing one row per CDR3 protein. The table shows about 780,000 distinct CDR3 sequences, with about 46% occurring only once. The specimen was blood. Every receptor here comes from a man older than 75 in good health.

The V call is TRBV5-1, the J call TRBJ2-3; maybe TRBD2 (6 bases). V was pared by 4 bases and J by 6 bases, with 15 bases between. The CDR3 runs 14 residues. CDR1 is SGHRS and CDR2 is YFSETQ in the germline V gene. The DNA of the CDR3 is TGCGCCAGCAGCACGGGACTTCCGGGGGATACGCAGTATTTT. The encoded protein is CASSTGLPGDTQYF.

CDR3 nucleotide sequence: TGTGCCTGGTTAAGCGGGAGGGACACAGATACGCAGTATTTT. This encodes CAWLSGRDTDTQYF. V gene TRBV30 combines with J gene TRBJ2-3, with 10 nucleotides matching TRBD2. Trimming removed 5 bases from V and 2 bases from J; junction bases left unmatched: 4. There are 14 residues in the CDR3. Germline V lookup: CDR1 GTSNPN, CDR2 SVGIG (reference sequence).

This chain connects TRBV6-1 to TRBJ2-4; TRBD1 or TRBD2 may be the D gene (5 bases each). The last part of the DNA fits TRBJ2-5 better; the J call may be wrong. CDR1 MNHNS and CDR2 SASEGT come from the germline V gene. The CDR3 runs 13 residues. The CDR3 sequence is CASSTRDGGTQYF. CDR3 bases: TGTGCCAGCAGTACCCGGGACGGAGGGACCCAGTACTTC.

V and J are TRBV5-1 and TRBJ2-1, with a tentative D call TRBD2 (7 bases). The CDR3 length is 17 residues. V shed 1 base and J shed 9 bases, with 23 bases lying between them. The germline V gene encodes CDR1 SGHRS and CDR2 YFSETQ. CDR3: CASSLRGRGRANGEQFF. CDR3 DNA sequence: TGCGCCAGCAGCTTGAGGGGGAGAGGGAGGGCCAACGGTGAGCAGTTCTTC.

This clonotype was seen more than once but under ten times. CDR3 sequence reads: CASAEYRTDTQYF. CDR3 in DNA: TGTGCCAGCGCGGAGTATCGCACAGATACGCAGTATTTT. The chain recombines TRBV6-2 or TRBV6-3 with TRBJ2-3; D gene uncertain. Germline V lookup: CDR1 MNHEY, CDR2 SVGEGT. This CDR3 has 13 residues. V was cut by 8 bases and J by 1 base, with 10 bases left in between.